This T cell receptor (beta chain) emerged from a study of PD-1 blockade in classical Hodgkin lymphoma. Overall study results and limits: Whoever responded completely had baseline diversity much like that seen in newly diagnosed patients. Patients with an early start, nivolumab under 1 year after ASCT, were excluded.

The length of the CDR3 is 12 residues. The V gene's germline CDR1 is SQVTM and CDR2 ANQGSEA. To note about this clone: The antigen remains undetermined.

The patients all showed relapse after autologous stem cell transplantation, while their brentuximab vedotin exposure varied. Starting with thawed PBMCs, CD4+ T cells were purified by magnetic negative selection. Complete response, partial response or progressive disease were the best responses. The method was immunoSEQ multiplex PCR; TCRdb's version includes in-frame clones alone and lacks a portion of them. The sample carries about 4,100 clones, 78% recorded once. The receptor was isolated from a human donor with classical Hodgkin lymphoma. Sample: CD4+ T cells from blood, taken at baseline. This chain connects TRBV29-1 to TRBJ2-5; 9 bases match TRBD1. CDR3 amino acids: CSTGQGAETQYF. CDR3 coding DNA: TGCAGTACGGGACAGGGAGCAGAGACCCAGTACTTC.